This entry lists 25 T cell receptor beta chains sequenced from one sample in a study of Ad26.COV2.S vaccination and SARS-CoV-2 variants. Described treatment: 15 to 20 received Ad26.COV2.S at low or high dose, single or two shots; about 5 received placebo; per-sample allocation not given. At day 63 after the first vaccine or placebo injection, samples were drawn. Data came from immunoSEQ multiplex PCR; TCRdb stores just in-frame clones and leaves some out. The data hold roughly 300,000 clones, with about 87% observed a single time. This specimen was peripheral blood, taken in a trial of Ad26.COV2.S vaccine versus placebo. The source of these receptors is a person aged 18-65 years who received the Ad26.COV2.S COVID-19 vaccine or a placebo.

The CDR3 protein is CASSAMTGDTEAFF. The CDR3 DNA is TGTGCCAGCAGTGCGATGACAGGGGACACTGAAGCTTTCTTT. V is TRBV6-2 or TRBV6-3 and J is TRBJ1-1; 8 bases are a match to TRBD1. Per the germline V gene, CDR1 is MNHEY and CDR2 is SVGEGT. V lost 5 bases to trimming and J lost 3 bases; unmatched junction nucleotides: 5. The CDR3 spans 14 residues.

V is TRBV7-7 and J is TRBJ2-5, with D uncertain. Germline V lookup: CDR1 SSHAT, CDR2 FNYEAQ (reference sequence). The V end lost 1 base, the J end lost 1 base, and 10 bases lay between the germline ends. The CDR3 is made up of 15 amino acids. As DNA, the CDR3 is TGTGCCAGCAGCTTAGAGGCAGACCTCCAAGAGACCCAGTACTTC. It translates to CASSLEADLQETQYF.

The rearrangement links TRBV5-1 to TRBJ2-3; 10 nucleotides line up with TRBD2. After removal of 2 bases from V and 0 bases from J, the junction contained 9 bases not matched to a gene. The CDR3 is 18 residues long. Looked up from germline, CDR1 is SGHRS and CDR2 is YFSETQ. The DNA of the CDR3 is TGCGCCAGCAGCTTAGCGGGGGGGCCTGAGGTTAGCACAGATACGCAGTATTTT. Protein product: CASSLAGGPEVSTDTQYF.

V is TRBV7-9 and J is TRBJ1-6; 9 nucleotides match TRBD1. The CDR3 sequence is 15 residues long. Germline-derived CDR1 and CDR2 are SEHNR and FQNEAQ (reference sequence). V dropped 2 bases and J dropped 6; count of bases not matched to a gene: 2. CDR3 sequence (DNA): TGTGCCAGCAGCTTACCGGGACAGGGTAATTCACCCCTCCACTTT. Amino acids: CASSLPGQGNSPLHF.

This chain joins TRBV30 and TRBJ1-5; D call uncertain. The V end was cut by 0 bases, the J end by 5 bases, with 8 bases between. Germline values: CDR1 GTSNPN, CDR2 SVGIG (reference sequence). The CDR3 spans 13 residues. The CDR3 here is CAWSVQWDQPQHF. Here the CDR3 DNA reads TGTGCCTGGAGTGTACAATGGGATCAGCCCCAGCATTTT.

The chain has TRBV19 and TRBJ1-5, with D possibly matching TRBD1 (5 bases). The CDR3 has 15 amino acids. The V and J ends lost 4 bases and 0 bases respectively, with 10 bases between them. CDR1 and CDR2 (germline): LNHDA, SQIVND (reference sequence). CDR3 sequence (DNA): TGTGCCAGTAGTACCTCGGGGGGTAGCAATCAGCCCCAGCATTTT. This sequence encodes CASSTSGGSNQPQHF.

V and J are TRBV6-1 and TRBJ2-7, with D uncertain. In germline, CDR1 is MNHNS, CDR2 SASEGT. Trimming stripped 3 bases from V and 7 bases from J, with 10 bases between. The CDR3 contains 12 residues. CDR3 region: CASSDIAPEQYF. In DNA form, the CDR3 reads TGTGCCAGCAGTGACATCGCTCCTGAGCAGTACTTC.

The rearrangement uses TRBV5-4 and TRBJ1-2, with a weak D call TRBD1 (6 bases). This CDR3 has 15 amino acids. With 3 bases removed from V and 10 bases from J, the gap between germline ends came to 22 bases. Germline-derived CDR1 and CDR2 are SGHNT and YYREEE (reference sequence). CDR3 nucleotide sequence: TGTGCCAGCAGCTCCAGGACAGCGGGAGATACACTCTACACCTTC. Protein: CASSSRTAGDTLYTF.

The genes are TRBV6-2 or TRBV6-3 and TRBJ1-3, with 8 bases identical to TRBD1. V lost 6 bases and J lost 0; bases outside the gene matches: 4. The germline V gene encodes CDR1 MNHEY and CDR2 SVGEGT. The CDR3 is 15 residues long. The CDR3 sequence is CASSAGGFSGNTIYF. The DNA of the CDR3 is TGTGCCAGCAGCGCAGGGGGCTTCTCTGGAAACACCATATATTTT.

This clone occurred once. The genes are TRBV11-2 and TRBJ2-1, with 9 bases matching TRBD2. Germline CDR1 and CDR2: SGHAT and FQNNGV. Trimming removed 3 bases from V and 1 base from J; junction bases left unmatched: 1. This CDR3 has 15 amino acids. CDR3 residues: CASSFTSGSYNEQFF. The CDR3 coding sequence is TGTGCCAGCAGCTTTACTAGCGGGTCCTACAATGAGCAGTTCTTC.

The chain links TRBV7-2 to TRBJ2-7; maybe TRBD2 (6 bases). V was shortened by 1 base and J by 3 bases, with 7 bases between the two germline ends. Germline CDR1 and CDR2: SGHTA and FQGNSA. CDR3 length equals 13 residues. Written as DNA, the CDR3 is TGTGCCAGCAGCTTAGAGCGGGTCTACGAGCAGTACTTC. It codes for CASSLERVYEQYF.

The chain combines TRBV19 with TRBJ1-5, with TRBD1 matching 7 bases. Germline V gives CDR1 LNHDA, CDR2 SQIVND (reference sequence). Trimming removed 3 bases from V and 1 base from J; junction bases left unmatched: 3. CDR3 size: 15 residues. The CDR3 coding sequence is TGTGCCAGTAGTATTGGGACAGCAAGCAATCAGCCCCAGCATTTT. Protein product: CASSIGTASNQPQHF.

This rearrangement joins TRBV28 to TRBJ2-3; either TRBD1 or TRBD2 may supply D (5 bases each). The CDR3 sequence is 16 residues long. V was trimmed by 0 bases and J by 2 bases, leaving 12 bases between them. CDR1 is MDHEN, CDR2 SYDVKM, per germline. The CDR3 region has the DNA TGTGCCAGCAGTTTATGGCGCCTAGGGACCACAGATACGCAGTATTTT. Translating gives CASSLWRLGTTDTQYF.

For this clone: The CDR3 does not close with the conserved phenylalanine or tryptophan, likely indicating a read error. Because the CDR3's place on the DNA is in doubt, the DNA is left out and the CDR3 is given as listed by TCRdb. The chain joins TRBV12-5 to TRBJ1-1. Including both end residues, the CDR3 is 12 amino acids long. Germline CDR1 reads LGHNT; CDR2 reads FRNRAP. CDR3 residues: CASGLPPGGASY.

This clone has a single count. The chain employs TRBV5-1 and TRBJ2-6; tentatively, D is TRBD1 or TRBD2 (7 bases each). Germline lookup yields CDR1 SGHRS and CDR2 YFSETQ. Trimming shortened V by 2 bases and J by 2 bases, and 20 bases separated the two germline ends. The CDR3 consists of 19 residues. The CDR3 DNA reads as TGCGCCAGCAGCTTAACAACAGGGGAGGGAAGAGCTGGGGCCAACGTCCTGACTTTC. It yields the protein CASSLTTGEGRAGANVLTF. Based on the CDR3 plus reference TRBV5-1 and TRBJ2-6, the full variable domain is KAGVTQTPRYLIKTRGQQVTLSCSPISGHRSVSWYQQTPGQGLQFLFEYFSETQRNKGNFPGRFSGRQFSNSRSEMNVSTLELGDSALYLCASSLTTGEGRAGANVLTFGAGSRLTVL.

In its sample, this clone was seen once. V gene TRBV30 combines with J gene TRBJ2-2, with TRBD2 identical over 9 bases. The CDR3 is 14 amino acids. Per germline, CDR1 GTSNPN and CDR2 SVGIG (reference sequence). V trimming: 3 bases; J trimming: 3 bases; junction bases outside the gene matches: 2. The CDR3 DNA reads TGTGCCTGGAGGCGGGAGGGTTACACCGGGGAGCTGTTTTTT. Encoded protein: CAWRREGYTGELFF.

This clone has only a few counts. The CDR3 protein is CASSYNNNYGYTF. DNA of the CDR3: TGTGCCAGCAGTTACAACAATAACTATGGCTACACCTTC. The rearrangement joins TRBV6-6 to TRBJ1-2; D uncertain. The CDR3 totals 13 residues. Germline CDR1 is MNHNY and CDR2 is SVGAGI (reference sequence). V was cut by 2 bases and J by 1 base, with 5 bases left in between.

The CDR3, as DNA: TGTGCCAGCAGCTCCGGGCCTAAGGACGAGCAGTACTTC. It translates to CASSSGPKDEQYF. The chain uses TRBV11-2 and TRBJ2-7; no reliable D call. The CDR3 spans 13 residues. Germline lookup yields CDR1 SGHAT and CDR2 FQNNGV. Deletions cut 4 bases from V and 5 bases from J, with 12 bases between.

The CDR3 DNA follows: TGTGCCAGCAGCCCGTTAGGGCCGGGACTAGAGACCCAGTACTTC. Translating gives CASSPLGPGLETQYF. This sequence joins TRBV28 and TRBJ2-5; weak D call: TRBD2 (6 bases). V was pared by 6 bases and J by 4 bases, with 18 bases between. In germline, CDR1 is MDHEN, CDR2 SYDVKM. This CDR3 has 15 residues.

The chain links TRBV2 to TRBJ1-1, with a possible D match to TRBD1 (5 bases). The CDR3 has 13 amino acids. V lost 6 bases and J 8 bases, leaving 16 bases between the germline ends. Germline V lookup: CDR1 SNHLY, CDR2 FYNNEI. The CDR3 region has the DNA TGTGCCAGCAGACTCGACAGAAATTTCGAAGCTTTCTTT. Translated, it gives CASRLDRNFEAFF.

Remarks on this clone: One junction end disagrees with the germline gene, perhaps due to a read error. The chain links TRBV28 to TRBJ2-7; 8 nucleotides line up with TRBD2. CDR1 MDHEN and CDR2 SYDVKM come from the germline V gene. This CDR3 contains 12 residues. The CDR3 DNA is TGTGCCACGAGTTTGGGGGGTAGCGGGATTAGTTTC. This codes for CATSLGGSGISF.

This chain links TRBV11-2 with TRBJ1-5, with a tentative D call TRBD1 (6 bases). CDR3 length: 17 amino acids. Germline V gene data show CDR1 as SGHAT and CDR2 as FQNNGV. The V and J ends lost 1 base and 4 bases respectively, with 17 bases between them. CDR3 protein: CASSLVRRTVPNQPQHF. The CDR3 coding sequence is TGTGCCAGCAGCTTAGTACGGAGGACAGTCCCTAATCAGCCCCAGCATTTT.

This clone was counted once. The rearrangement joins TRBV7-9 to TRBJ1-1; 8 bases are a match to TRBD1. The V gene's germline CDR1 is SEHNR and CDR2 FQNEAQ (reference sequence). This CDR3 has 18 amino acids. V was pared by 4 bases and J by 5 bases, with 18 bases of the junction left unmatched. The DNA for the CDR3 is TGTGCCAGCAGCTCGCCCCGGAGGGCTGACAGGGGTGGGACTGAAGCTTTCTTT. This sequence encodes CASSSPRRADRGGTEAFF. The whole variable domain, remainder taken from reference TRBV7-9 and TRBJ1-1, is DTGVSQNPRHKITKRGQNVTFRCDPISEHNRLYWYRQTLGQGPEFLTYFQNEAQLEKSRLLSDRFSAERPKGSFSTLEIQRTEQGDSAMYLCASSSPRRADRGGTEAFFGQGTRLTVV.

This chain uses TRBV7-8 with TRBJ2-1, with 8 bases fitting TRBD2. CDR1 is SGHVS, CDR2 FQNEAQ, per germline. This CDR3 contains 16 residues. Trimming took 5 bases from V and 5 from J; bases not matched to a gene: 11. The CDR3 loop is CASSAHGGAWDNEQFF. For the CDR3, the DNA is TGTGCCAGCAGCGCCCACGGGGGGGCTTGGGACAATGAGCAGTTCTTC.

In its sample, this clone was seen many times. The chain is built from TRBV7-2 and TRBJ2-1, with 8 positions matching TRBD1. V lost 4 bases and J lost 1; bases outside the gene matches: 3. The CDR3 length is 15 residues. In germline, CDR1 is SGHTA, CDR2 FQGNSA. The CDR3 is CASSSRDRSYNEQFF. CDR3 coding DNA: TGTGCCAGCAGCTCCCGGGACAGGTCCTACAATGAGCAGTTCTTC.